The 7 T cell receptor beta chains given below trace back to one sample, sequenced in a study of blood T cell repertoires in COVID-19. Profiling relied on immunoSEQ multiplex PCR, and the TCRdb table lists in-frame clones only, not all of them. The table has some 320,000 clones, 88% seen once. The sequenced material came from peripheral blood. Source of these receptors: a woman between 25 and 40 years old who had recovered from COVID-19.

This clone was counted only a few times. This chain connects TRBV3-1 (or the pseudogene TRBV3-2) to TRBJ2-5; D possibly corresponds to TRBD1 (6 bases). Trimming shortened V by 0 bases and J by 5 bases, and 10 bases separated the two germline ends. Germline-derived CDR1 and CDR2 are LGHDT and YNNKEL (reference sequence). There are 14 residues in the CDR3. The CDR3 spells CASSQEGGRETQYF. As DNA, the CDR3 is TGTGCCAGCAGCCAAGAAGGGGGTCGGGAGACCCAGTACTTC.

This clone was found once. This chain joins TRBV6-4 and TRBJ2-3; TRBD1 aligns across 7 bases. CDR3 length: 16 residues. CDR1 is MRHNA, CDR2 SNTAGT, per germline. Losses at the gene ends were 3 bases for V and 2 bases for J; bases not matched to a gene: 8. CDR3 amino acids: CASSEHRDRDTDTQYF. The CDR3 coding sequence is TGTGCCAGCAGTGAACACCGGGACAGAGACACAGATACGCAGTATTTT.

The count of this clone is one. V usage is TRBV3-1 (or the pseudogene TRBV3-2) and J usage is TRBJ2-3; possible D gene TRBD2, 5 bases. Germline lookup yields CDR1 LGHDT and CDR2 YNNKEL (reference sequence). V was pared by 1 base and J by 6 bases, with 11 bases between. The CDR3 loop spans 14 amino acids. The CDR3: CASSQVVSADTQYF. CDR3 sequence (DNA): TGTGCCAGCAGCCAAGTAGTTAGCGCGGATACGCAGTATTTT.

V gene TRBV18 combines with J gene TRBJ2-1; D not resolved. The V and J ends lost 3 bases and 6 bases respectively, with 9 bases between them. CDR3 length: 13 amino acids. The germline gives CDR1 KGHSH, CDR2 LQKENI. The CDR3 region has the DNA TGTGCCAGCTCACCGAACAGTGTCAATGAGCAGTTCTTC. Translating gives CASSPNSVNEQFF.

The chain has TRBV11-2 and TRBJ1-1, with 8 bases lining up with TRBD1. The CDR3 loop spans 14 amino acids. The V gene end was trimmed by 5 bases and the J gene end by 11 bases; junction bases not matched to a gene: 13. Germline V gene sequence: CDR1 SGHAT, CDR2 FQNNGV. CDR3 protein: CASSTFSRGLGAFF. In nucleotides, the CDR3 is TGTGCCAGCAGCACATTTTCCAGGGGGCTGGGGGCTTTCTTT.

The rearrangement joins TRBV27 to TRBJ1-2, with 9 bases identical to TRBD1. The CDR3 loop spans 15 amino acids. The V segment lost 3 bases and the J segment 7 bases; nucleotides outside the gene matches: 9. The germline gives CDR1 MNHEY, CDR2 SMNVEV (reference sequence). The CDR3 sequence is CASSFWDREFIGYTF. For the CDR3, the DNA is TGTGCCAGCAGTTTCTGGGACAGGGAATTTATTGGCTACACCTTC.

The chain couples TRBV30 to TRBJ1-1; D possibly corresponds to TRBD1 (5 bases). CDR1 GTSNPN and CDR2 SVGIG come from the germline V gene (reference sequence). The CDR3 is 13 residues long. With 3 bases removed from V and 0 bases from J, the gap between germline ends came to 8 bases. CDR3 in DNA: TGTGCCTGGAGCAGGGTCATGAACACTGAAGCTTTCTTT. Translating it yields CAWSRVMNTEAFF.